Listed here is a single T cell receptor beta chain. The antigen is not known. This CDR3 is 15 amino acids long. The sample comes from a study of CXCR3-negative and CXCR3-positive naive CD8 T cells. Subsets of CD8+ T cells were each sorted in triplicate at approximately 300,000 cells apiece. The authors gated naive CD8+ T cells as CD45RO-CCR7+CD27+CD95-. Points from the study as a whole: TRB CDR3s of CXCR3-positive naive cells were more hydrophobic than those of CXCR3-negative naive cells.

Via 5' RACE with UMI labels, TRB cDNA libraries were prepared. Reanalyzing the 5' RACE reads, TCRdb keeps one entry per CDR3 protein, without DNA. The sample data list some 120,000 distinct CDR3 sequences. V usage is TRBV12-3 or TRBV12-4 and J usage is TRBJ2-2. The TCR comes from a human donor in good health. Some clones in this sample may be carry-over from other donors' samples. Sequencing was done on a sample of naive CXCR3+ CD8+ T cells from blood. The subset denotes: CD45RO-CCR7+CD27+CD95- naive CD8+ T cells expressing CXCR3 (TNR3+). CDR3 residues: CASSPPSYDTGELFF.